The clone carrying this TCR beta chain has more than one count but fewer than ten. The CDR3 consists of 13 residues. V dropped 5 bases and J dropped 7 bases, with 15 bases sitting between them. The germline CDR1 and CDR2 sequences are SEHNR and FQNEAQ (reference sequence). The data were obtained in a study of T cells in Graves' hyperthyroidism and ophthalmopathy. Regions amplified from RNA transcripts were the TCR beta CDR3 regions. Initially, a first-round RT-PCR of the TCR CDR3 employed the HTBI primer set. TCRdb recomputed calls from the multiplex PCR reads with MiXCR, one row per CDR3 protein. Here the sample spans 750,000 to 950,000 distinct CDR3 sequences, around 39% being singletons. Calling Graves' hyperthyroidism stable meant ophthalmopathy did not progress within 18 months.

The clonotype comes from a man aged 18-30 years with Graves' hyperthyroidism. Sample: blood. This chain links TRBV7-9 with TRBJ2-7; no clear D. The CDR3 loop reads CASSQRASEEQYF. DNA of the CDR3: TGTGCCAGCAGCCAAAGAGCCTCGGAGGAGCAGTACTTC.